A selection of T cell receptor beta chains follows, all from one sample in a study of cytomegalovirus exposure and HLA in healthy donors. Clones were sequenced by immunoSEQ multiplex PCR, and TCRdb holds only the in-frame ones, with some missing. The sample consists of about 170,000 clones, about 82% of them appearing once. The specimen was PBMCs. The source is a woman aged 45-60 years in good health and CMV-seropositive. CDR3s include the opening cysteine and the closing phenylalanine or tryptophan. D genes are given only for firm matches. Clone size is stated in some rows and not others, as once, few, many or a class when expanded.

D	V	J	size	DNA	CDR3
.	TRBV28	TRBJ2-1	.	TGTGCCAGCAGTTCCGGGGTCGTGAATGAGCAGTTCTTC	CASSSGVVNEQFF
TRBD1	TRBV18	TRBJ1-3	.	TGTGCCAGCTCACCAATGGGGACAGGCGCTGGAAACACCATATATTTT	CASSPMGTGAGNTIYF
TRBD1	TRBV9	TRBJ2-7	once	TGTGCCAGCAGCGCGCCCAGGGGGCACTTTCCTAGCTACGAGCAGTACTTC	CASSAPRGHFPSYEQYF
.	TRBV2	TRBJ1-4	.	TGTGCCAGCAGAGAGGAAAAACTGTTTTTT	CASREEKLFF
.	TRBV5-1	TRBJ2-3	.	TGCGCCAGCAGGTTAGCGGCTAGCACAGATACGCAGTATTTT	CASRLAASTDTQYF
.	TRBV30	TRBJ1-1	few	TGTGCCTGGAGTGTGAGTTGGTATCGGACAGCCAAGGAAGCTTTCTTT	CAWSVSWYRTAKEAFF
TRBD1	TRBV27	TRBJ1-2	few	TGTGCCAGCAGTTTATCGGTGGAGGGGGCTAATGGCTACACCTTC	CASSLSVEGANGYTF
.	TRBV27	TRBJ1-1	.	TGTGCCAGCAGTTTACGGGGAGAGAACACTGAAGCTTTCTTT	CASSLRGENTEAFF
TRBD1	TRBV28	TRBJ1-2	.	TGTGCCAGCAGCCAGGGTACAGGGGGCCTGAACTATGGCTACACCTTC	CASSQGTGGLNYGYTF
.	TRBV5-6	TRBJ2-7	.	TGTGCCAGCAGCTTGGTTACTACCTACTACGAGCAGTACTTC	CASSLVTTYYEQYF
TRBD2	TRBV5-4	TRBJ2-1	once	TGTGCCAGCAGCAAGCGGGAGTTACTGAATGAGCAGTTCTTC	CASSKRELLNEQFF
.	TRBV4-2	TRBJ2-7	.	TGTGCCAGCAGCCCCTTGGGGCGGACCGTCTACGAGCAGTACTTC	CASSPLGRTVYEQYF
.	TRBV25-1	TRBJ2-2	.	TGTGCCAGCAGTCCACAGGGTACCGGGGAGCTGTTTTTT	CASSPQGTGELFF
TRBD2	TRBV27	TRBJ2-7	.	TGTGCCAGCAGTTTTCGGACTAGCGGGGAGATATACGAGCAGTACTTC	CASSFRTSGEIYEQYF
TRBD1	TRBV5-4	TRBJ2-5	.	TGTGCCAGCAGCGCCCGACAGGGGAGAGGAGAGACCCAGTACTTC	CASSARQGRGETQYF
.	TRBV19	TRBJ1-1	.	TGTGCCAGTAGTAGCCTCGGGACACCGAACACTGAAGCTTTCTTT	CASSSLGTPNTEAFF
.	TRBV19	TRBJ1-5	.	TGTGCCAGTAAAAGCAGGGTAGGTTTGTCGGTTAGCAATCAGCCCCAGCATTTT	CASKSRVGLSVSNQPQHF
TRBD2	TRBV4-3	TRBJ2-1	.	TGCGCCAGCAGCCAAGGCGGACTAGTTCGAAATGAGCAGTTCTTC	CASSQGGLVRNEQFF
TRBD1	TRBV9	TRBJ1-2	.	TGTGCCAGCAGCGGTGACAGGGGGCAAAGTGGCTACACCTTC	CASSGDRGQSGYTF
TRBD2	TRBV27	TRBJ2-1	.	TGTGCCAGCAGCGTAGCGGGATTCTTGAATGAGCAGTTCTTC	CASSVAGFLNEQFF
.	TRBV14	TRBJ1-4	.	TGTGCCAGCAGCCTCCCCGTCACGGAGAAGCGGCCTGAAAAACTGTTTTTT	CASSLPVTEKRPEKLFF
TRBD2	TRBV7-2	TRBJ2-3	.	TGTGCCAGCAGCTTAGGAGCGGGGGTCACAGATACGCAGTATTTT	CASSLGAGVTDTQYF
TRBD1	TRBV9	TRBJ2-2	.	TGTGCCAGCAGCCCGATGACAGGGCAGGCCGGGGAGCTGTTTTTT	CASSPMTGQAGELFF
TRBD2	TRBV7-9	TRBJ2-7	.	TGTTCCAGCAGCCCCGGGGGGGGAAACTACGAGCAGTACTTC	CSSSPGGGNYEQYF
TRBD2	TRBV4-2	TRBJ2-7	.	TGTGCCAGCAGCCAGGAATTAGCTAGCGGGACCACCTACGAGCAGTACTTC	CASSQELASGTTYEQYF
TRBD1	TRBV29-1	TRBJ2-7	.	TGCAGCGTGAACCGGGACAGGGCGGGTGAGCAGTACTTC	CSVNRDRAGEQYF
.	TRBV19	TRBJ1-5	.	TGTGCCAGTAGTATGGGAGGGGACGGTCAGCCCCAGCATTTT	CASSMGGDGQPQHF
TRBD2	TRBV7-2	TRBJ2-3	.	TGTGCCAGCAGCCCGAGGACTAGCGGGGGGGCCGATACGCAGTATTTT	CASSPRTSGGADTQYF
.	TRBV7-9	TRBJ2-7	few	TGTGCCAGCAGCTTAGTTGAGGAAAACGGCCTTTACGAGCAGTACTTC	CASSLVEENGLYEQYF
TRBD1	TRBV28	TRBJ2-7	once	TGTGCCAGCATGGGGACAGGGGACCCCTACGAGCAGTACTTC	CASMGTGDPYEQYF
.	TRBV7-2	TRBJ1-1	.	TGTGCCAGCAGCCACGGACAATATAAAGGTCATGAAGCTTTCTTT	CASSHGQYKGHEAFF
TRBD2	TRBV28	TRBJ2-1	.	TGTGCCAGCAGTCAGACGCGGGAGGTCGACAATGAGCAGTTCTTC	CASSQTREVDNEQFF
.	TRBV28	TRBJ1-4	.	TGTGCCAGCAGTTCCCTGAGGGGAGGCGAAAAACTGTTTTTT	CASSSLRGGEKLFF
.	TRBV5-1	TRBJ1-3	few	TGCGCCAGCAGCTCCGCGGGGGAAGGAAACACCATATATTTT	CASSSAGEGNTIYF
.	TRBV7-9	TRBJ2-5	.	TGTGCCAGCAGCTTTTCCGGGGGCCAGTACTTC	CASSFSGGQYF
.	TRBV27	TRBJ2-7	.	TGTGCCAGCAGTATAAACGGGGAGCAGTACTTC	CASSINGEQYF
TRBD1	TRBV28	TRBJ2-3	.	TGTGCCAGCATGAACAGGGGAAGCACAGATACGCAGTATTTT	CASMNRGSTDTQYF
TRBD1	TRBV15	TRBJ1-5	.	TGTGCCACCAGCAGTGGGGACAGGGGATATCAGCCCCAGCATTTT	CATSSGDRGYQPQHF
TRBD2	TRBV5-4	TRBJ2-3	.	TGTGCCAGCAGCCGACTAGCGGGAGAACAAGATACGCAGTATTTT	CASSRLAGEQDTQYF
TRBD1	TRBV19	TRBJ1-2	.	TGTGCCAGTACCCAACAGGGGATCAACTATGGCTACACCTTC	CASTQQGINYGYTF
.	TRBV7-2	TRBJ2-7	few	TGTGCCAGCGGAAACCAGAAGGGAGTGCAGTACTTC	CASGNQKGVQYF
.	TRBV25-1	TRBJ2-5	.	TGTGCCAGCAGTGAATCCGGGACACAAGGAGAGACCCAGTACTTC	CASSESGTQGETQYF
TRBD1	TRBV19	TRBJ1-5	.	TGTGCCAGTAGTCTCCACGGACAGGGAGGTCAGCCCCAGCATTTT	CASSLHGQGGQPQHF
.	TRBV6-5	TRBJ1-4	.	TGTGCCAGCAGTGATAGTAGTGTCAGGGGAAAACTGTTTTTT	CASSDSSVRGKLFF
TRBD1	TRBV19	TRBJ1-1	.	TGTGCCAGTAGGAACGACAGGGGCAACACTGAAGCTTTCTTT	CASRNDRGNTEAFF
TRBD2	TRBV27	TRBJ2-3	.	TGTGCCAGCGGTGAATATAGCGGGAGGGGTACAGATACGCAGTATTTT	CASGEYSGRGTDTQYF
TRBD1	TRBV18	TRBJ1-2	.	TGTGCCAGCTCACCAGGGACAGGGGACTATGGCTACACCTTC	CASSPGTGDYGYTF
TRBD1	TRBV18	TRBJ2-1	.	TGTGCCAGCTCACCATCCCGGGACAGGGGTTACAATGAGCAGTTCTTC	CASSPSRDRGYNEQFF
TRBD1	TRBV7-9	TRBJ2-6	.	TGTGCCAGCAGCTTGCCGACAGGGGGGTTTATTTCTGGGGCCAACGTCCTGACTTTC	CASSLPTGGFISGANVLTF
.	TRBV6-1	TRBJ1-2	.	TGTGCCACCCGCGAGGGACCAGGGGATGGCTACACCTTC	CATREGPGDGYTF
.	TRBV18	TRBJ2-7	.	TGTGCCAGCTCACCTCTAGCCCTGGACTACGAGCAGTACTTC	CASSPLALDYEQYF
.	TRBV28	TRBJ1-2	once	TGTGCCAGCAGTTTCCCCCTCGGACAGAGCTATGGCTACACCTTC	CASSFPLGQSYGYTF
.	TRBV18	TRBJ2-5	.	TGTGCCAGCTCACCCGGTTACCAAGAGACCCAGTACTTC	CASSPGYQETQYF
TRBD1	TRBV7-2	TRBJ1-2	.	TGTGCCAGCAGTTTGGGACAGCTCTATGGCTACACCTTC	CASSLGQLYGYTF
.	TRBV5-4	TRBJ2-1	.	TGTGCCAGCGAAAAGACAGGTGTTACCTACAATGAGCAGTTCTTC	CASEKTGVTYNEQFF
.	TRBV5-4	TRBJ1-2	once	TGTGCCAGCAGCCTTTCCTTAGACTCTTATGGCTACACCTTC	CASSLSLDSYGYTF
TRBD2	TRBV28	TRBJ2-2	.	TGTGCCAGCAGTAACCTGGGGGGGTCGAACGCCGGGGAGCTGTTTTTT	CASSNLGGSNAGELFF
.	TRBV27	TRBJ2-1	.	TGTGCCAGCACCTGGGCCCTAGGGGGAGGGGAGCAGTTCTTC	CASTWALGGGEQFF